Below, 17 T cell receptor beta chains from the same sample are listed, as sequenced in a study of T cells in Graves' hyperthyroidism and ophthalmopathy (dated by TCRdb to between 2018 and 2021). Receptor amplification or capture employed multiplex PCR. Sequencing relied on an Illumina HiSeq 2000. TCR beta CDR3 regions were amplified from RNA transcripts. For the first round of RT-PCR on the TCR CDR3, the HTBI primer set was used together with the Qiagen OneStep RT-PCR kit. TCRdb reworked the public reads: Q25 trimming with fastp, MiXCR clone assembly, productive beta chains retained. Merged by CDR3 protein, the rows form single entries marked with the most common genes and DNA. The sample yields under 250,000 distinct CDR3 sequences; around 24% were counted once. Of the sample, about a third is held by the ten largest clones. The sample taken for sequencing was blood. The source is a woman between 35 and 50 years old with Graves' ophthalmopathy.

This clonotype was picked up many times. The rearrangement joins TRBV20-1 to TRBJ1-2; D possibly corresponds to TRBD1 (6 bases). This CDR3 comprises 14 residues. V was pared by 5 bases and J by 6 bases, with 19 bases between. Looked up from germline, CDR1 is DFQATT and CDR2 is SNEGSKA (reference sequence). The CDR3 DNA sequence: TGCAGTGCTGACCCACCTGGGGCAGGGGATGGCTACACCTTC. Translation: CSADPPGAGDGYTF.

The sample holds many counts of this clonotype. The rearrangement links TRBV6-2 or TRBV6-3 to TRBJ2-7, with 12 bases lining up with TRBD2. Unmatched junction bases numbered 7, after V lost 0 bases and J lost 4 bases. CDR3 size: 17 residues. Germline V gene data show CDR1 as MNHEY and CDR2 as SVGEGT. The DNA of the CDR3 is TGTGCCAGCAGTTACTCGGCTAGCGGGAGGGCAGCGTACGAGCAGTACTTC. Translating gives CASSYSASGRAAYEQYF.

At least ten counts were recorded for this clonotype. This chain joins TRBV28 and TRBJ1-1; D unclear. The CDR3 contains 11 residues. V was shortened by 3 bases and J by 12 bases, with 11 bases between the two germline ends. Looked up from germline, CDR1 is MDHEN and CDR2 is SYDVKM. CDR3 sequence: CASSLSTLTFF. For the CDR3, the DNA is TGTGCCAGCAGTTTGTCTACCCTTACTTTCTTT.

Ten or more counts support this clonotype. J is TRBJ2-7 and V is TRBV19, with a tentative D call TRBD1 (6 bases). There are 15 residues in the CDR3. The germline V gene encodes CDR1 LNHDA and CDR2 SQIVND (reference sequence). V was shortened by 4 bases and J by 0 bases, with 13 bases between the two germline ends. DNA of the CDR3: TGTGCCAGTAGTACCGACAGGTTTTCCTCCTACGAGCAGTACTTC. Its translation is CASSTDRFSSYEQYF. Based on the CDR3 plus reference TRBV19 and TRBJ2-7, the full variable domain is DGGITQSPKYLFRKEGQNVTLSCEQNLNHDAMYWYRQDPGQGLRLIYYSQIVNDFQKGDIAEGYSVSREKKESFPLTVTSAQKNPTAFYLCASSTDRFSSYEQYFGPGTRLTVT.

The table lists this clonotype with many counts. The J gene is TRBJ1-5, the V gene TRBV6-1; D is uncertain. Germline CDR1 and CDR2: MNHNS and SASEGT. The CDR3 runs to 13 residues. V was shortened by 5 bases and J by 8 bases, with 13 bases between the two germline ends. The CDR3 spells CASSPTENEPQHF. The CDR3 DNA follows: TGTGCCAGCAGTCCCACAGAAAATGAGCCCCAGCATTTT.

The chain combines TRBV19 with TRBJ2-2; D is unresolved. Trimming pared 3 bases from V and 0 bases from J, leaving 8 bases between. Per the germline V gene, CDR1 is LNHDA and CDR2 is SQIVND (reference sequence). The CDR3 is 15 residues long. The CDR3 DNA reads as TGTGCCAGTAGTATGTGGCAGTCGAACACCGGGGAGCTGTTTTTT. Translated, it gives CASSMWQSNTGELFF.

This clonotype was observed at least ten times. The chain has TRBV20-1 and TRBJ2-5; D perhaps matches TRBD2 (6 bases). This CDR3 has 11 amino acids. Germline CDR1 is DFQATT and CDR2 is SNEGSKA (reference sequence). Trimming left V 6 bases short and J 6 bases short, with 11 bases between. The CDR3: CSARGGKTQYF. The CDR3 DNA sequence: TGCAGTGCCCGAGGAGGGAAGACCCAGTACTTC.

This clonotype appeared many times. The J gene is TRBJ1-6, the V gene TRBV18, with 10 bases that match TRBD1. With V trimmed by 4 bases and J by 6 bases, 6 bases remained unmatched. There are 16 residues in the CDR3. Looked up from germline, CDR1 is KGHSH and CDR2 is LQKENI. CDR3 DNA sequence: TGTGCCAGCTCACAGCTGGGGACAGGGGTTAATTCACCCCTCCACTTT. Its translation: CASSQLGTGVNSPLHF.

This clonotype has ten or more counts. V is TRBV28 and J is TRBJ1-1, with TRBD1 as a possible D gene (5 bases). Trimming stripped 5 bases from V and 1 base from J, with 11 bases between. Germline CDR1 and CDR2: MDHEN and SYDVKM. CDR3 size: 14 residues. The CDR3 spells CASSLLTENTEAFF. In DNA, the CDR3 is TGTGCCAGCAGTCTCTTGACAGAGAACACTGAAGCTTTCTTT.

This clonotype was seen at least ten times. The rearrangement uses TRBV6-1 and TRBJ2-3, with a tentative D call TRBD1 (6 bases). V was shortened by 0 bases and J by 3 bases, with 10 bases between the two germline ends. Per the germline V gene, CDR1 is MNHNS and CDR2 is SASEGT. The CDR3 spans 15 residues. Written as DNA, the CDR3 is TGTGCCAGCAGTGAAGCCGGGACAATGACAGATACGCAGTATTTT. It translates to CASSEAGTMTDTQYF.

This clonotype was recorded many times. This chain uses TRBV20-1 with TRBJ2-7; the match to TRBD1 covers 10 bases. Losses at the gene ends were 4 bases for V and 2 bases for J; bases not matched to a gene: 5. CDR3 length: 14 amino acids. Germline V lookup: CDR1 DFQATT, CDR2 SNEGSKA (reference sequence). CDR3 coding DNA: TGCAGTGCTACCTCGGACAGGGGGACCTACGAGCAGTACTTC. This encodes CSATSDRGTYEQYF.

This clonotype was picked up a small number of times. The CDR3 loop reads CASSQDWKGGGRAAETQYF. Written as DNA, the CDR3 is TGCGCCAGCAGCCAAGATTGGAAAGGGGGCGGGAGGGCCGCAGAGACCCAGTACTTC. J is TRBJ2-5 and V is TRBV4-1; 9 nucleotides agree with TRBD2. This CDR3 contains 19 residues. The V gene's germline CDR1 is MGHRA and CDR2 YSYEKL. V was clipped by 0 bases and J by 4 bases; unmatched bases: 15.

This clonotype has at least ten counts. V and J are TRBV4-2 and TRBJ1-6, with no clear D. Germline values: CDR1 LGHNA, CDR2 YNFKEQ. The CDR3 runs 16 residues. Between the trimmed V and J ends, which lost 0 bases and 4 bases, there was a span of 10 bases. The CDR3 loop reads CASSQEVSDYNSPLHF. Written as DNA, the CDR3 is TGTGCCAGCAGCCAAGAAGTATCGGATTATAATTCACCCCTCCACTTT.

This clonotype was counted many times. This chain links TRBV28 with TRBJ2-7, with 12 bases fitting TRBD2. The CDR3 is 14 amino acids. CDR1 MDHEN and CDR2 SYDVKM come from the germline V gene. V gave up 6 bases and J gave up 6 bases; unmatched junction bases: 6. Here the CDR3 reads CASRPLAGGSEQYF. The CDR3 DNA reads as TGTGCCAGCAGGCCCCTAGCGGGAGGGTCCGAGCAGTACTTC.

This clonotype was picked up many times. The chain recombines TRBV28 with TRBJ1-1; no firm D call. Trimming stripped 8 bases from V and 1 base from J, with 11 bases between. Germline V gives CDR1 MDHEN, CDR2 SYDVKM. The CDR3 length is 13 residues. The CDR3 is CASGVRGNTEAFF. CDR3 coding DNA: TGTGCCAGCGGAGTTCGGGGGAACACTGAAGCTTTCTTT.

The table lists this clonotype with many counts. The rearrangement uses TRBV25-1 and TRBJ1-3; 9 nucleotides match TRBD1. This CDR3 comprises 18 residues. V lost 8 bases and J lost 1; bases outside the gene matches: 15. Per germline, CDR1 MGHDK and CDR2 SYGVNS. CDR3 in amino acids: CASQHIIQGADSGNTIYF. CDR3 coding DNA: TGTGCCAGCCAACATATCATACAGGGGGCAGATTCTGGAAACACCATATATTTT.

The CDR3 DNA is TGTGCCAGCAAGCGGCTAGCGGGAGGGGAGGAGACCCAGTACTTC. Its protein is CASKRLAGGEETQYF. The chain combines TRBV28 with TRBJ2-5, with 12 bases lining up with TRBD2. V shed 7 bases and J 5 bases; nucleotides not matched to a gene: 8. CDR3 size: 15 residues. Looked up from germline, CDR1 is MDHEN and CDR2 is SYDVKM.